Listed here are 7 T cell receptor beta chains from one sample, sequenced in a study of cytomegalovirus exposure and HLA in healthy donors. The PCR employed 60 Vbeta primers together with 13 Jbeta primers. The method was immunoSEQ multiplex PCR; TCRdb's version includes in-frame clones alone and lacks a portion of them. The sample shows approximately 150,000 clones, more than 65% of them seen only once. What was sequenced was PBMCs. The receptors originated from a middle-aged woman in good health and CMV-seropositive.

This clone has just a few counts. This rearrangement joins TRBV10-3 to TRBJ1-1, with D possibly being TRBD1 (5 bases). V was cut by 6 bases and J by 4 bases, with 9 bases left in between. This CDR3 contains 12 residues. CDR1 ENHRY and CDR2 SYGVKD come from the germline V gene. CDR3 residues: CAIRQATTEAFF. The DNA for the CDR3 is TGTGCCATCAGACAGGCGACCACTGAAGCTTTCTTT.

This chain links TRBV19 with TRBJ1-5; D is undetermined. The CDR3 has 12 amino acids. Germline CDR1 and CDR2: LNHDA and SQIVND (reference sequence). Trimming left V 1 base short and J 5 bases short, with 3 bases between. DNA for the CDR3: TGTGCCAGTAGTATAGGAGATCAGCCCCAGCATTTT. Its translation: CASSIGDQPQHF.

This clone was detected only a few times. V is TRBV7-8 and J is TRBJ2-1; TRBD1 agrees at 8 bases. The germline gives CDR1 SGHVS, CDR2 FQNEAQ. Unmatched junction bases numbered 6, after V lost 5 bases and J lost 9 bases. This CDR3 spans 13 amino acids. The CDR3 reads CASSPSTGGEQFF. CDR3 DNA sequence: TGTGCCAGCAGCCCGTCAACAGGGGGTGAGCAGTTCTTC.

This chain links TRBV9 with TRBJ2-7, with D tentatively TRBD2 (5 bases). CDR1 and CDR2 (germline): SGDLS, YYNGEE. The germline V and J ends were trimmed by 7 bases and 3 bases, with 8 bases remaining between them. The CDR3 has 11 residues. CDR3 nucleotide sequence: TGTGCCAGCGGCCGGGACTACGAGCAGTACTTC. Translation gives CASGRDYEQYF.

The table lists this clone with a few counts. The gene calls are TRBV5-4 and TRBJ2-3, with 9 bases aligning to TRBD2. The germline gives CDR1 SGHNT, CDR2 YYREEE (reference sequence). The junction had 7 bases not matched to a gene; V was cut back by 1 base and J by 4 bases. This CDR3 has 16 amino acids. The CDR3 spells CASSLPPSGASDTQYF. CDR3 in DNA: TGTGCCAGCAGCTTGCCGCCTAGCGGGGCGTCAGATACGCAGTATTTT.

This clone was observed a handful of times. The CDR3 DNA is TGTGCCAGCAGCCAAGATCGGGGAACATCGCTCTATGGCTACACCTTC. Translating it yields CASSQDRGTSLYGYTF. The rearrangement uses TRBV14 and TRBJ1-2; no firm D call. The V and J ends lost 0 bases and 4 bases respectively, with 15 bases between them. The V gene's germline CDR1 is SGHDN and CDR2 FVKESK. The CDR3 length is 16 residues.

This clone was recorded a few times. The rearrangement joins TRBV27 to TRBJ2-1; TRBD2 agrees at 15 bases. Trimming cost V 6 bases and J 6 bases; bases outside gene matches: 15. Germline lookup yields CDR1 MNHEY and CDR2 SMNVEV (reference sequence). The CDR3 is made up of 19 amino acids. The chain's CDR3 is CASRNRGLAGGPPSNEQFF. CDR3 DNA sequence: TGTGCCAGCAGAAATAGAGGACTAGCGGGGGGGCCCCCGTCCAATGAGCAGTTCTTC.